This T cell receptor (beta chain) was captured by sequencing in a study of CD8 T cells in Susac syndrome. Roughly 0.45 to 1 ug RNA was reverse transcribed with random hexamers. TCR beta CDR3 was amplified by immunoSEQ multiplex PCR. This amplification extended across 54 Vbeta and 13 Jbeta segments. TCRdb processed the immunoSEQ multiplex PCR reads anew with MiXCR; each CDR3 protein has one entry. The table records roughly 160,000 distinct CDR3 sequences, over 85% of them present only once. The study, taken as a whole, reports: It was acknowledged in the study that the number of individuals who were included in its TCR sequencing and HLA analysis was relatively small.

Negative isolation was applied to CD8+ and CD4+ T cells, and FACS enrichment was applied to TEMRA cells. Concerning this clonotype: What it binds is not known.

The sequenced material came from CD4+ T cells from PBMCs. The source of this sequence is a human donor in good health.

The chain's CDR3 is CSAANNYGYTF. The DNA for the CDR3 is TGCAGCGCTGCCAACAACTATGGCTACACCTTC. The gene calls are TRBV20-1 and TRBJ1-2, with no clear D. The CDR3 loop spans 11 amino acids. CDR1 and CDR2 (germline): DFQATT, SNEGSKA (reference sequence).